This entry lists 30 T cell receptor beta chains sequenced from one sample in a study of cytomegalovirus exposure and HLA in healthy donors. The study ran its PCR with 60 Vbeta and 13 Jbeta primers. TCRdb's table, derived via immunoSEQ multiplex PCR, lists solely in-frame clones and lacks some. This table has more than 150,000 clones, around three quarters appearing once. The specimen sequenced was PBMCs. These receptor sequences come from a woman under 40 in good health and CMV-seropositive.

The CDR3 spells CASSQRTVYSYEQYF. In DNA, the CDR3 is TGTGCCAGTAGCCAAAGAACAGTTTACAGCTACGAGCAGTACTTC. The chain employs TRBV19 and TRBJ2-7; the D is unclear. CDR1 is LNHDA, CDR2 SQIVND, per germline (reference sequence). Trimming removed 6 bases from V and 3 bases from J, with 18 bases in between. This CDR3 contains 15 residues.

This chain connects TRBV10-1 to TRBJ2-1; 9 nucleotides line up with TRBD2. After removal of 5 bases from V and 7 bases from J, the junction contained 12 bases not matched to a gene. The germline V gene encodes CDR1 WNHNN and CDR2 SYGVQD (reference sequence). There are 16 residues in the CDR3. CDR3 protein: CASSSSSGGLKNEQFF. In DNA form, the CDR3 reads TGCGCCAGCAGTTCATCAAGCGGGGGGCTAAAGAATGAGCAGTTCTTC.

The chain couples TRBV5-1 to TRBJ1-6; TRBD1 aligns across 10 bases. The CDR3 length is 16 residues. V was pared by 4 bases and J by 5 bases, with 6 bases of the junction left unmatched. The germline gives CDR1 SGHRS, CDR2 YFSETQ. In DNA form, the CDR3 reads TGCGCCAGCAGCCTGGGGGGACAGGGGAATAATTCACCCCTCCACTTT. Translation gives CASSLGGQGNNSPLHF.

V and J are TRBV6-5 and TRBJ2-5; weak D call: TRBD2 (6 bases). Trimming took 0 bases from V and 5 from J, leaving 10 bases between them. This CDR3 has 14 amino acids. Germline loops: CDR1 MNHEY, CDR2 SVGAGI. CDR3 amino acids: CASSYSSRGETQYF. CDR3 nucleotide sequence: TGTGCCAGCAGTTACTCGTCACGGGGGGAGACCCAGTACTTC.

The genes are TRBV5-6 and TRBJ1-5; D gene unclear. Germline loops: CDR1 SGHDT, CDR2 YYEEEE. Trimming removed 4 bases at V and 6 bases at J, with 17 bases between. CDR3 size: 15 residues. Here the CDR3 reads CASSHRRTGGQPQHF. In nucleotides, the CDR3 is TGTGCCAGCAGCCACCGGAGGACGGGAGGTCAGCCCCAGCATTTT.

The chain employs TRBV11-3 and TRBJ2-3; TRBD1 aligns across 8 bases. The junction had 8 bases not matched to a gene; V was cut back by 4 bases and J by 8 bases. CDR1 is SGHNT and CDR2 is YENEEA in the germline V gene. There are 14 residues in the CDR3. The CDR3 sequence: CASSSDRVGPTQYF. The CDR3 nucleotides are TGTGCCAGCAGCTCGGACAGGGTAGGCCCTACGCAGTATTTT.

The chain couples TRBV2 to TRBJ2-1; possible D gene TRBD2, 7 bases. Germline V gives CDR1 SNHLY, CDR2 FYNNEI. CDR3 length: 13 residues. V was trimmed by 4 bases and J by 6 bases, leaving 10 bases between them. CDR3 DNA sequence: TGTGCCAGCAGTGTCGGGGGGCCCAATGAGCAGTTCTTC. It yields the protein CASSVGGPNEQFF. The variable domain in full, with the rest retrieved from reference TRBV2 and TRBJ2-1, is EPEVTQTPSHQVTQMGQEVILRCVPISNHLYFYWYRQILGQKVEFLVSFYNNEISEKSEIFDDQFSVERPDGSNFTLKIRSTKLEDSAMYFCASSVGGPNEQFFGPGTRLTVL.

The chain couples TRBV6-4 to TRBJ2-3; 8 nucleotides agree with TRBD1. V lost 5 bases to trimming and J lost 1 base; unmatched junction nucleotides: 11. This CDR3 is 17 amino acids long. Looked up from germline, CDR1 is MRHNA and CDR2 is SNTAGT. This chain's CDR3 is CASSNTTGQGGTDTQYF. The CDR3, as DNA: TGTGCCAGCAGTAATACGACCGGACAGGGTGGCACAGATACGCAGTATTTT.

V usage is TRBV5-1 and J usage is TRBJ1-3; D is unclear. The CDR3 is 16 residues long. The germline gives CDR1 SGHRS, CDR2 YFSETQ. The V gene lost 2 bases and the J gene lost 3 bases, with 15 bases spanning the gap. The CDR3 DNA reads TGCGCCAGCAGCTTAAGTTTGGGGAGTGGTGGAAACACCATATATTTT. This codes for CASSLSLGSGGNTIYF.

This clone showed up just once. The V call is TRBV4-3, the J call TRBJ2-3, with 15 bases matching TRBD2. Per the germline V gene, CDR1 is LGHNA and CDR2 is YSLEER. The CDR3 spans 18 residues. V shed 4 bases, J shed 1 base, and the junction held 6 bases outside the gene matches. This CDR3 reads CASSLGTSGGPRTDTQYF. CDR3 sequence (DNA): TGCGCCAGCAGCCTGGGGACTAGCGGGGGGCCTCGCACAGATACGCAGTATTTT.

CDR3 protein: CASSVTSGATGELFF. The CDR3 DNA follows: TGTGCCAGCAGCGTGACTAGCGGGGCCACCGGGGAGCTGTTTTTT. The chain recombines TRBV9 with TRBJ2-2; 11 positions agree with TRBD2. The length of the CDR3 is 15 residues. Per the germline V gene, CDR1 is SGDLS and CDR2 is YYNGEE. V lost 2 bases to trimming and J lost 4 bases; unmatched junction nucleotides: 1.

This chain joins TRBV19 and TRBJ2-7; no firm D call. V lost 3 bases to trimming and J lost 2 bases, with 8 bases between them. CDR3 length: 13 amino acids. Germline loops: CDR1 LNHDA, CDR2 SQIVND (reference sequence). CDR3 sequence reads: CASSITVTYEQYF. Written as DNA, the CDR3 is TGTGCCAGTAGTATCACAGTTACCTACGAGCAGTACTTC.

This chain links TRBV28 with TRBJ2-7, with TRBD1 matching over 10 bases. Germline CDR1 and CDR2: MDHEN and SYDVKM. Germline trimming cut 6 bases from V and 0 bases from J; bases unmatched to any gene: 5. The CDR3 sequence is 15 residues long. The CDR3 nucleotides are TGTGCCAGCAGCCGAGGGACAGGGGCCTCCTACGAGCAGTACTTC. This gives the protein CASSRGTGASYEQYF.

J is TRBJ2-1 and V is TRBV7-2; TRBD2 agrees at 11 bases. The J segment lost 7 bases and the V segment lost 4 bases, leaving 0 bases of the junction unmatched. CDR3 length: 13 residues. Germline loops: CDR1 SGHTA, CDR2 FQGNSA. The CDR3 loop is CASSSSGGNEQFF. In nucleotides, the CDR3 is TGTGCCAGCAGCTCTAGCGGGGGGAATGAGCAGTTCTTC.

The chain uses TRBV6-5 and TRBJ2-7, with a possible D match to TRBD1 (6 bases). The V end was cut by 9 bases, the J end by 2 bases, with 17 bases between. The CDR3 is 14 residues long. Germline-derived CDR1 and CDR2 are MNHEY and SVGAGI. This CDR3 is CARRDQGTPYEQYF. CDR3 DNA: TGTGCCAGGAGGGATCAGGGGACCCCCTACGAGCAGTACTTC.

The chain has TRBV15 and TRBJ2-1; 13 bases fit TRBD2. V shed 7 bases, J shed 10 bases, and the junction held 10 bases outside the gene matches. The CDR3 sequence is 15 residues long. Germline CDR1 and CDR2: LNHNV and YYDKDF (reference sequence). The CDR3 protein is CATTTLAGGFREQFF. The CDR3 bases are TGTGCCACCACCACACTAGCGGGGGGGTTCCGGGAGCAGTTCTTC. Complete variable domain (other parts from reference TRBV15 and TRBJ2-1): DAMVIQNPRYQVTQFGKPVTLSCSQTLNHNVMYWYQQKSSQAPKLLFHYYDKDFNNEADTPDNFQSRRPNTSFCFLDIRSPGLGDTAMYLCATTTLAGGFREQFFGPGTRLTVL.

This clone was found once. V gene TRBV6-5 combines with J gene TRBJ2-7, with 7 bases fitting TRBD1. The length of the CDR3 is 15 residues. V was clipped by 0 bases and J by 3 bases; unmatched bases: 5. Germline V gene sequence: CDR1 MNHEY, CDR2 SVGAGI. The CDR3 loop is CASSYSTGSYYEQYF. The CDR3 DNA reads as TGTGCCAGCAGTTACTCGACAGGGTCCTACTACGAGCAGTACTTC.

V gene TRBV6-5 combines with J gene TRBJ2-7; the match to TRBD2 covers 8 bases. Germline V gene sequence: CDR1 MNHEY, CDR2 SVGAGI. Losses at the gene ends were 3 bases for V and 7 bases for J; bases not matched to a gene: 5. The CDR3 length is 13 residues. Written as DNA, the CDR3 is TGTGCCAGCAGTTATTCCGGGGGGGCGGAGCAGTACTTC. It codes for CASSYSGGAEQYF.

The rearrangement joins TRBV5-4 to TRBJ2-3, with 11 bases lining up with TRBD2. Germline assignment: CDR1 SGHNT and CDR2 YYREEE (reference sequence). V shed 4 bases and J 1 base; nucleotides not matched to a gene: 2. This CDR3 has 15 residues. The CDR3 loop is CASSLAGGRTDTQYF. The DNA of the CDR3 is TGTGCCAGCAGCCTAGCGGGGGGCCGCACAGATACGCAGTATTTT.

This clone showed up just once. V and J are TRBV15 and TRBJ2-7; 10 bases line up with TRBD2. The CDR3 is 15 residues long. V was pared by 6 bases and J by 4 bases, with 9 bases of the junction left unmatched. Germline V CDR1 and CDR2: LNHNV, YYDKDF (reference sequence). In DNA, the CDR3 is TGTGCCACCAGTGGACAGGGACTAGCGCGGTACGAGCAGTACTTC. Protein product: CATSGQGLARYEQYF.

This clone has a single count. The chain combines TRBV7-8 with TRBJ2-7, with a tentative D call TRBD2 (5 bases). CDR1 is SGHVS and CDR2 is FQNEAQ in the germline V gene. V gave up 8 bases and J gave up 1 base, with 12 bases separating them. The CDR3 sequence is 13 residues long. The CDR3 sequence is CASLRGGSYEQYF. The CDR3 nucleotides are TGTGCCAGCCTCCGGGGTGGGTCCTACGAGCAGTACTTC. Supplemented by reference TRBV7-8 and TRBJ2-7, the full variable domain reads GAGVSQSPRYKVAKRGQDVALRCDPISGHVSLFWYQQALGQGPEFLTYFQNEAQLDKSGLPSDRFFAERPEGSVSTLKIQRTQQEDSAVYLCASLRGGSYEQYFGPGTRLTVT.

The chain employs TRBV7-9 and TRBJ1-5; D call uncertain. The V and J ends lost 1 base and 6 bases respectively, with 16 bases between them. Germline loops: CDR1 SEHNR, CDR2 FQNEAQ (reference sequence). CDR3 size: 16 residues. Written as DNA, the CDR3 is TGTGCCAGCAGCTTAGACTCGGGTTATGGTGGTCAGCCCCAGCATTTT. Translation gives CASSLDSGYGGQPQHF.

V is TRBV7-2 and J is TRBJ2-3; D might be TRBD2 (6 bases). The CDR3 is 12 residues long. Germline V gene data show CDR1 as SGHTA and CDR2 as FQGNSA. Trimming removed 5 bases at V and 7 bases at J, with 10 bases between. The CDR3 DNA reads TGTGCCAGCAGCCCAACTAGCAATACGCAGTATTTT. This encodes CASSPTSNTQYF.

V and J are TRBV28 and TRBJ2-7; 11 bases agree with TRBD2. CDR1 and CDR2 (germline): MDHEN, SYDVKM. V dropped 5 bases and J dropped 2; count of bases not matched to a gene: 5. There are 15 residues in the CDR3. The CDR3 here is CASSLSGGGPYEQYF. The CDR3, as DNA: TGTGCCAGCAGTCTTAGCGGGGGGGGCCCCTACGAGCAGTACTTC.

Of note for this clone: It may be a read error: a sequence one base away is much more abundant. The rearrangement uses TRBV7-2 and TRBJ1-1, with D unresolved. CDR1 is SGHTA and CDR2 is FQGNSA in the germline V gene. The CDR3 runs 13 residues. Trimming took off 0 bases at V and 1 base at J, with 3 bases between the two ends. This chain's CDR3 is CASSLAANTEAFF. DNA for the CDR3: TGTGCCAGCAGCTTAGCGGCGAACACTGAAGCTTTCTTT.

The chain combines TRBV15 with TRBJ2-7; possible D gene TRBD2, 5 bases. This CDR3 has 14 residues. Germline V gene sequence: CDR1 LNHNV, CDR2 YYDKDF (reference sequence). V gave up 0 bases and J gave up 9 bases, with 15 bases separating them. CDR3 DNA: TGTGCCACCAGCAGAGATTCGGGGAAGGAAGTGCAGTACTTC. Amino acids: CATSRDSGKEVQYF.

This clone was found a few times. In DNA, the CDR3 is TGTGCCAGCAGCCCTCGGGGAGGAGAGAACACTGAAGCTTTCTTT. It translates to CASSPRGGENTEAFF. The V and J genes are TRBV9 and TRBJ1-1; D gene ambiguous. Between the trimmed V and J ends, which lost 4 bases and 1 base, there was a span of 14 bases. The CDR3 spans 15 residues. Germline-derived CDR1 and CDR2 are SGDLS and YYNGEE.

The V gene is TRBV30, the J gene TRBJ1-2, with D tentatively TRBD1 (5 bases). Germline CDR1 is GTSNPN and CDR2 is SVGIG (reference sequence). CDR3 length: 13 residues. Deletions cut 0 bases from V and 3 bases from J, with 8 bases between. The CDR3 spells CAWSVGAHYGYTF. The DNA of the CDR3 is TGTGCCTGGAGTGTAGGGGCCCACTATGGCTACACCTTC.

The rearrangement links TRBV30 to TRBJ2-1, with a possible D match to TRBD2 (5 bases). V was trimmed by 4 bases and J by 5 bases, leaving 12 bases between them. The CDR3 is 13 residues long. CDR1 and CDR2 from the germline V gene are GTSNPN and SVGIG (reference sequence). CDR3 residues: CAWKTTLDNEQFF. DNA for the CDR3: TGTGCCTGGAAGACTACCTTGGACAATGAGCAGTTCTTC.

The chain employs TRBV29-1 and TRBJ1-2, with D uncertain. This CDR3 is 16 amino acids long. V lost 5 bases to trimming and J lost 0 bases, with 19 bases between them. Germline CDR1 and CDR2: SQVTM and ANQGSEA. In DNA form, the CDR3 reads TGCAGCGTTCTCTTGGCAGGTCGGGGTGCTAACTATGGCTACACCTTC. This encodes CSVLLAGRGANYGYTF.